Listed below are T cell receptor beta chains from one sample, sequenced in a study of T cell changes during pregnancy in multiple sclerosis. Sequencing was performed with immunoSEQ multiplex PCR; in TCRdb, only in-frame clones are kept and a portion is missing. The top ten clones hold around 13% of a sample with about 13,000 clones, almost 90% of them seen once. The sample in question was CD8+ T cells from peripheral blood mononuclear cells, obtained after pregnancy. Every receptor here comes from a female donor in good health, enrolled as a control in a pregnancy study. CDR3s include the opening cysteine and the closing phenylalanine or tryptophan. A D gene is named only where the DNA matches it firmly. Size tells how often a clone was seen (once, few, many) or the class of an expanded clone, and some rows leave it out.

D gene | clone size | J gene | V gene | CDR3 DNA | CDR3 protein
TRBD1 | NA | TRBJ2-3 | TRBV15 | TGTGCCACCAGCAGGGGAGAGGGGGCCACAGATACGCAGTATTTT | CATSRGEGATDTQYF
NA | few | TRBJ1-4 | TRBV6-1 | TGTGCCAGCAGTGTGGACAGAGGTTACGAAAAACTGTTTTTT | CASSVDRGYEKLFF
TRBD2 | NA | TRBJ2-1 | TRBV6-4 | TGTGCCAGCAGTGACTCTAGCGGGACGGGCAATGAGCAGTTCTTC | CASSDSSGTGNEQFF
NA | NA | TRBJ2-7 | TRBV14 | TGTGCCAGCAGCCGGGCCTCAGGGGATTCCTACGAGCAGTACTTC | CASSRASGDSYEQYF
NA | NA | TRBJ2-4 | TRBV13 | TGTGCCAGCAGTGGCCAGGGAAGTACCAAAAACATTCAGTACTTC | CASSGQGSTKNIQYF
NA | NA | TRBJ2-1 | TRBV15 | TGTGCCACCAGTACGGTCCATCACAATGAGCAGTTCTTC | CATSTVHHNEQFF
NA | NA | TRBJ2-3 | TRBV19 | TGTGCCAGTAGTACTCTGGCCATACCCACAGATACGCAGTATTTT | CASSTLAIPTDTQYF
NA | NA | TRBJ1-2 | TRBV7-9 | TGTGCCAGCAGCTTAGTCACCGGGGGTCATGGCTACACCTTC | CASSLVTGGHGYTF
TRBD1 | NA | TRBJ2-3 | TRBV27 | TGTGCCAGCAGAGGGACAGGGAACTACACTAGCACAGATACGCAGTATTTT | CASRGTGNYTSTDTQYF
TRBD2 | NA | TRBJ2-3 | TRBV18 | TGTGCCAGCTCGGGCCTCGGAGCGGGAGGGCCAGCGAATACGCAGTATTTT | CASSGLGAGGPANTQYF
NA | NA | TRBJ2-7 | TRBV4-1 | TGCGCCAGCAGCCAGGGGGCAAACTCCTACGAGCAGTACTTC | CASSQGANSYEQYF
NA | once | TRBJ2-7 | TRBV29-1 | TGCAGCGGGGAACAGGGCTCCGAGCAGTACTTC | CSGEQGSEQYF
TRBD1 | NA | TRBJ2-7 | TRBV15 | TGTGCCACCAGCAGAATCGGGACAGGGATAGACGAGCAGTACTTC | CATSRIGTGIDEQYF
NA | few | TRBJ1-1 | TRBV18 | TGTGCCAGCTCACCCCAGGGCACTGAAGCTTTCTTT | CASSPQGTEAFF
NA | once | TRBJ2-3 | TRBV9 | TGTGCCAGCAGCGTATCCCGCTATGAAAGCACAGATACGCAGTATTTT | CASSVSRYESTDTQYF
TRBD1 | NA | TRBJ2-5 | TRBV9 | TGTGCCAGCAGCGTAGGGGGACAGGGCCAGGAAGAGACCCAGTACTTC | CASSVGGQGQEETQYF
NA | NA | TRBJ2-1 | TRBV27 | TGTGCCAGCACCGAACGGGAGCCGGGCTACAATGAGCAGTTCTTC | CASTEREPGYNEQFF
TRBD2 | NA | TRBJ2-7 | TRBV5-1 | TGCGCCAGCAGCTTGGGGACTAGCGGGCGAACCTACGAGCAGTACTTC | CASSLGTSGRTYEQYF
TRBD1 | NA | TRBJ1-1 | TRBV19 | TGTGCCAGTAGTATCGGAGGGGGCGGCACTGAAGCTTTCTTT | CASSIGGGGTEAFF
TRBD1 | NA | TRBJ2-5 | TRBV9 | TGTGCCAGCAGCGCCGGACAGGGGAACGTGGAGACCCAGTACTTC | CASSAGQGNVETQYF
TRBD2 | NA | TRBJ2-7 | TRBV11-1 | TGTGCCAGCAGCCAACTAGCGGGGCCCTCCTACGAGCAGTACTTC | CASSQLAGPSYEQYF
TRBD2 | NA | TRBJ2-1 | TRBV18 | TGTGCCAGCTTGCCAGGGACTAGCGGTTACAATGAGCAGTTCTTC | CASLPGTSGYNEQFF
TRBD1 | NA | TRBJ2-4 | TRBV19 | TGTGCCAGTACCGGGACAGGGATGAACATTCAGTACTTC | CASTGTGMNIQYF